The 2 T cell receptor beta chains in this list originate from one sample, sequenced in a study of blood T cell repertoires in COVID-19 (TCRdb year 2020). Library construction relied on the immunoSEQ multiplex PCR assay. TCRdb took this table from immuneACCESS and kept in-frame rearrangements with V and J called. Such tables lack part of the clones; where checked against another copy, unresolved V genes explain under half of the gap, and the rest is unexplained. For this sample there are roughly 74,000 clones; about 83% appear just once. The ten largest make up 36% of the sample. The sequencing input was peripheral blood. The receptors were gathered from a man aged 65-85 years with acute or convalescent COVID-19.

The rearrangement uses TRBV29-1 and TRBJ1-2; 7 bases fit TRBD1. Per the germline V gene, CDR1 is SQVTM and CDR2 is ANQGSEA. The CDR3 totals 13 residues. Trimming at V came to 3 bases and at J to 4 bases, leaving 5 bases not matched to a gene. The CDR3 DNA reads TGCAGCGTTGAGAAACAGGGGAGCTATGGCTACACCTTC. Its protein is CSVEKQGSYGYTF.

A single count supports this clone. The chain uses TRBV7-9 and TRBJ1-2; TRBD1 might be the D (5 bases). The CDR3 is made up of 15 amino acids. V lost 6 bases to trimming and J lost 5 bases, with 19 bases between them. The V gene's germline CDR1 is SEHNR and CDR2 FQNEAQ (reference sequence). CDR3 region: CASRYDSTLPYGYTF. The CDR3 bases are TGTGCCAGCAGATATGACAGCACCTTACCGTATGGCTACACCTTC.